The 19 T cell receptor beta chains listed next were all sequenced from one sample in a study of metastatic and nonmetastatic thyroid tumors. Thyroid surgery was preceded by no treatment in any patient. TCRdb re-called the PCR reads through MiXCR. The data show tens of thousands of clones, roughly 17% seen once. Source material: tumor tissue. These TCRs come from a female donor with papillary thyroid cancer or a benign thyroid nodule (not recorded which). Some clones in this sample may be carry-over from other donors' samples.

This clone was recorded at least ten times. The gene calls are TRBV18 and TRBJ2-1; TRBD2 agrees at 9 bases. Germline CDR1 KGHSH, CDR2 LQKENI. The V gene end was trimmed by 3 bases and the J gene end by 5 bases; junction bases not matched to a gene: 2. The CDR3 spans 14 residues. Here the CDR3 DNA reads TGTGCCAGCTCACCGCGGACTAGCGACAATGAGCAGTTCTTC. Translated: CASSPRTSDNEQFF.

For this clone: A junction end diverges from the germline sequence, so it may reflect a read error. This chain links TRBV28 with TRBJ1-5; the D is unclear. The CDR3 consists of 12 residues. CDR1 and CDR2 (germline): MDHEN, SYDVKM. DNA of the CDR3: TGTGCTAGCACATGGGAGTGTCAGCCCCAGCATTTT. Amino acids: CASTWECQPQHF.

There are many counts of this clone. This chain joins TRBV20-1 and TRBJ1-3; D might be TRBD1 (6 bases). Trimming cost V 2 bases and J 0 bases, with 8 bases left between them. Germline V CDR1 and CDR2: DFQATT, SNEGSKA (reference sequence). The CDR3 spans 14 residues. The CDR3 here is CSARMDSSGNTIYF. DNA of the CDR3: TGCAGTGCTAGAATGGACAGCTCTGGAAACACCATATATTTT.

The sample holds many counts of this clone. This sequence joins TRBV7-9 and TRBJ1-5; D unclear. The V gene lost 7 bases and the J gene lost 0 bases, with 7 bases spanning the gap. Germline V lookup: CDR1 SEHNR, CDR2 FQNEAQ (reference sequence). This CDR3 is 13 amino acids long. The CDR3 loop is CASNADSNQPQHF. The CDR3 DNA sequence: TGTGCCAGCAACGCAGATAGCAATCAGCCCCAGCATTTT.

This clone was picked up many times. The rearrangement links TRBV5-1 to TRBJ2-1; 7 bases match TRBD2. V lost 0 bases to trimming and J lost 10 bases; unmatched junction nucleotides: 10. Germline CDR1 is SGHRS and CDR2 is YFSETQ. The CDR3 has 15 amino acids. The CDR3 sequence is CASSLGDPLAEEQFF. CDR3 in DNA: TGCGCCAGCAGCTTGGGGGACCCGCTAGCGGAAGAGCAGTTCTTC.

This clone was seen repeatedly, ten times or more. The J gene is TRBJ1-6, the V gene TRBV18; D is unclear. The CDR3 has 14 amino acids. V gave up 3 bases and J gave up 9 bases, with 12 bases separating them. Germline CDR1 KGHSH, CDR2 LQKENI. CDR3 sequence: CASSPSGSTSPLHF. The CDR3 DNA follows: TGTGCCAGCTCACCGAGTGGCAGTACTTCACCCCTCCACTTT.

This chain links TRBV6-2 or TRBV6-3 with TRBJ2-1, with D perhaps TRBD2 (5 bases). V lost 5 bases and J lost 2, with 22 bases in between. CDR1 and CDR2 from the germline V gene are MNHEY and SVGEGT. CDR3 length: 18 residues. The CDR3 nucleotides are TGTGCCAGCAGTACGACTATCGGGTCTCCCCTCACCTACAATGAGCAGTTCTTC. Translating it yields CASSTTIGSPLTYNEQFF.

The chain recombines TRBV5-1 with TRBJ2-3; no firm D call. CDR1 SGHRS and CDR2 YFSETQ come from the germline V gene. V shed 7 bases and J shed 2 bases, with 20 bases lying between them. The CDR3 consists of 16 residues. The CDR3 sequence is CASHRQTDRSTDTQYF. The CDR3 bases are TGCGCCAGCCACCGTCAGACGGACCGGTCCACAGATACGCAGTATTTT.

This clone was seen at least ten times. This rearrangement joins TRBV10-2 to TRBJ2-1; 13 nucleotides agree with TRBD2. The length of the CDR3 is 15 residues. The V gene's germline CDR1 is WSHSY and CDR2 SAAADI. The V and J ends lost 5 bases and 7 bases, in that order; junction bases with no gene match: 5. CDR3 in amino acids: CASSFATSGRNEQFF. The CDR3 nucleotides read TGCGCCAGCAGTTTTGCGACTAGCGGGAGGAATGAGCAGTTCTTC.

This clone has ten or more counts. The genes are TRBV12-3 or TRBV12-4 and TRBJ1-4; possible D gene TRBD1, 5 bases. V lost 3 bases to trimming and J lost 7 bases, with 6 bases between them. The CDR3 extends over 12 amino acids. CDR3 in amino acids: CASSLGGEKLFF. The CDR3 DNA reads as TGTGCCAGCAGTTTGGGGGGTGAAAAACTGTTTTTT.

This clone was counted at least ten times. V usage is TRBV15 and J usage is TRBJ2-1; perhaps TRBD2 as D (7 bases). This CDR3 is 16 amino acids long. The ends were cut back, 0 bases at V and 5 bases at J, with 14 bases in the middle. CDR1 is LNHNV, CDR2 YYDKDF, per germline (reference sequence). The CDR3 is CATSRDTGGWDNEQFF. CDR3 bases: TGTGCCACCAGCAGAGATACGGGGGGCTGGGACAATGAGCAGTTCTTC.

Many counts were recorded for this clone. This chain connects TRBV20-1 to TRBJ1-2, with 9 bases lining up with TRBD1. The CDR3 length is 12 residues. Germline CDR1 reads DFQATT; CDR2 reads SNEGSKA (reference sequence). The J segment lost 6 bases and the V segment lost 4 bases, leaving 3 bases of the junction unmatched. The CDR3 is CSATDRGNGYTF. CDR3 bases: TGCAGTGCTACGGACAGGGGCAATGGCTACACCTTC.

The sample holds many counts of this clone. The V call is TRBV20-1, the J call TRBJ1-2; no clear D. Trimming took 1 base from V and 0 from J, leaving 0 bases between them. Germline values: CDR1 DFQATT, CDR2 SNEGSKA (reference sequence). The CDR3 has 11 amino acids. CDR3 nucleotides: TGCAGTGCTAGAGCTAACTATGGCTACACCTTC. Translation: CSARANYGYTF.

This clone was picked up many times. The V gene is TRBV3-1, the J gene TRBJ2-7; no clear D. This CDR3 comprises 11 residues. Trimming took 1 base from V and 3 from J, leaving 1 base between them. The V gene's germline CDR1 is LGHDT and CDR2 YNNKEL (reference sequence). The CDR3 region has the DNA TGTGCCAGCAGCCAAGGCTACGAGCAGTACTTC. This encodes CASSQGYEQYF.

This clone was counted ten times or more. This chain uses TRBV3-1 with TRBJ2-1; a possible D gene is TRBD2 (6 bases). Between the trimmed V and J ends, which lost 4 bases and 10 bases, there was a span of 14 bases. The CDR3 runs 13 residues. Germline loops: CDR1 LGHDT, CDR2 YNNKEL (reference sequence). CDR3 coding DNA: TGTGCCAGCAGCCTTTTCGGGAGAAGAGAGCAGTTCTTC. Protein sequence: CASSLFGRREQFF.

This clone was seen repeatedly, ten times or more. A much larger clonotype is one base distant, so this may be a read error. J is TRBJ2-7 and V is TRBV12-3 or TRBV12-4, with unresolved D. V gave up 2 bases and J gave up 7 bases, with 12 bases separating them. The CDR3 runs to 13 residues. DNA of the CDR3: TGTGCCAGCAGTTTAAGTAGGGTTGGGGAGCAGTACTTC. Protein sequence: CASSLSRVGEQYF.

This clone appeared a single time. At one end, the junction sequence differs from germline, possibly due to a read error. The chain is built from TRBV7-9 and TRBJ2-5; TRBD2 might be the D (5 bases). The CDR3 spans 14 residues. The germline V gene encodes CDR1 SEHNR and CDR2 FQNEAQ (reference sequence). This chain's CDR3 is CASSLAGVSETQYF. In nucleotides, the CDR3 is TGTGCCAGCAGCTTAGCGGGAGTCAGCGAGACCCAGTACTTT.

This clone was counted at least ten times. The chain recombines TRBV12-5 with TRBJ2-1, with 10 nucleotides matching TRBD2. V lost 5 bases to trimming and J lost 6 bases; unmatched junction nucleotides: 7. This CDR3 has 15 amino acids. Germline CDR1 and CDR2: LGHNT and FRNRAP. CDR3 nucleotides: TGTGCTAGTGGTCCACCGGGACTAGCGTTCAATGAGCAGTTCTTC. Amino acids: CASGPPGLAFNEQFF.

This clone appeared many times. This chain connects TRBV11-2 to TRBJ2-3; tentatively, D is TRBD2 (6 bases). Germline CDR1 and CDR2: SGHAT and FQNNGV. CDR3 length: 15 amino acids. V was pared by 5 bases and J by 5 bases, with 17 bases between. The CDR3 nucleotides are TGTGCCAGCAGCCGCCTTTGGAGGGAGGTAGATACGCAGTATTTT. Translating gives CASSRLWREVDTQYF.